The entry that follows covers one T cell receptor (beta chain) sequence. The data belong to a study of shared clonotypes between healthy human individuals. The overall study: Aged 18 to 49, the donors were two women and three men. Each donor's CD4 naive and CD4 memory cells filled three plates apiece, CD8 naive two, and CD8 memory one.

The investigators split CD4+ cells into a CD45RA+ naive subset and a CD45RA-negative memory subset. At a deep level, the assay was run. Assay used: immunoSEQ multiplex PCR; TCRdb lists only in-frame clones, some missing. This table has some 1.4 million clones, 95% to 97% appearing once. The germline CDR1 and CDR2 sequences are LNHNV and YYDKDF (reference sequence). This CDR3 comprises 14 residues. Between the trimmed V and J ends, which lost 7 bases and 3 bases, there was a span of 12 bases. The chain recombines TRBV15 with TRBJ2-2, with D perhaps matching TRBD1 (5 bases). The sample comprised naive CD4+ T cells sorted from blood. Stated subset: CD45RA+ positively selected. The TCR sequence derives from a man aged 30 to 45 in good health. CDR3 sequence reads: CATKVRADTGELFF. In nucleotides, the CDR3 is TGTGCCACCAAGGTCAGGGCGGACACCGGGGAGCTGTTTTTT.